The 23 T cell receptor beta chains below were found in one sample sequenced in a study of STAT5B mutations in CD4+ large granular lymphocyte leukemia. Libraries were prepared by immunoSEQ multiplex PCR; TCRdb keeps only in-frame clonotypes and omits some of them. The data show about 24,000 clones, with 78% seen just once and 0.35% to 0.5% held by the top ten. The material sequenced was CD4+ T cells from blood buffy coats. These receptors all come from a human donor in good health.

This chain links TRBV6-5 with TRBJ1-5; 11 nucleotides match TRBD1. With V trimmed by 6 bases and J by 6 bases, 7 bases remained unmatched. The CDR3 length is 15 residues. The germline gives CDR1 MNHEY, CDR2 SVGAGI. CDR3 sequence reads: CASSSGTGGAQPQHF. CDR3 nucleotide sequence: TGTGCCAGCAGCAGCGGGACAGGGGGTGCTCAGCCCCAGCATTTT.

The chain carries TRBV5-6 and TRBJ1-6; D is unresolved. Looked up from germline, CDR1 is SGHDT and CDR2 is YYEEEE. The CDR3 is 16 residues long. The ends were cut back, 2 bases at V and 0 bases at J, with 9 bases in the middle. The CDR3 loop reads CASSFTASSYNSPLHF. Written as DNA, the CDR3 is TGTGCCAGCAGCTTCACGGCGAGCTCCTATAATTCACCCCTCCACTTT. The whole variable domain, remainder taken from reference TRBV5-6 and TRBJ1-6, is DAGVTQSPTHLIKTRGQQVTLRCSPKSGHDTVSWYQQALGQGPQFIFQYYEEEERQRGNFPDRFSGHQFPNYSSELNVNALLLGDSALYLCASSFTASSYNSPLHFGNGTRLTVT.

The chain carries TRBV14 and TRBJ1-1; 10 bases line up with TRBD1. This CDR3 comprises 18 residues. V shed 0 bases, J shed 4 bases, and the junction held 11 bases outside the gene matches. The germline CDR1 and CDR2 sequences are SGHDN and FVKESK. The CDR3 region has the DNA TGTGCCAGCAGCCAAGATAGAGGACAGGGGGTTATGGGCACTGAAGCTTTCTTT. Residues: CASSQDRGQGVMGTEAFF.

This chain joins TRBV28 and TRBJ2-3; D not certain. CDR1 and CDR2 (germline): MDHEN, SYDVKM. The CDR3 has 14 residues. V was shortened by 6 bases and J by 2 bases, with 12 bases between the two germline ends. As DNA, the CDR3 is TGTGCCAGCAGAGGAACTACCACCACAGATACGCAGTATTTT. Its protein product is CASRGTTTTDTQYF.

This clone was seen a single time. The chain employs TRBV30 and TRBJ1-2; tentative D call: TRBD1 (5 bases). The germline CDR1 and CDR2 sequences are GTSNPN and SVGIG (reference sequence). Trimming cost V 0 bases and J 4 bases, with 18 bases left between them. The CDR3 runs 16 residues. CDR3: CAWSVGGPPPGYGYTF. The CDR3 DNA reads TGTGCCTGGAGTGTGGGGGGTCCGCCCCCGGGCTATGGCTACACCTTC.

The CDR3 reads CASSPPFGATEAFF. Here the CDR3 DNA reads TGTGCCAGCAGTCCACCGTTTGGGGCCACTGAAGCTTTCTTT. This chain uses TRBV28 with TRBJ1-1; weak D call: TRBD1 (5 bases). V was shortened by 5 bases and J by 4 bases, with 14 bases between the two germline ends. The CDR3 consists of 14 residues. Looked up from germline, CDR1 is MDHEN and CDR2 is SYDVKM.

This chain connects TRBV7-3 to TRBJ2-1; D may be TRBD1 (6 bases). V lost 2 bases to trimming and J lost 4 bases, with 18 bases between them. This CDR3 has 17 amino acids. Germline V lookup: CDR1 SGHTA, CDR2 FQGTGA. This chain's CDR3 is CASSLSAGAGIYNEQFF. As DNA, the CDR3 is TGTGCCAGCAGCTTATCGGCAGGGGCTGGGATTTACAATGAGCAGTTCTTC. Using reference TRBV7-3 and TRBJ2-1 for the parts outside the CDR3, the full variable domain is GAGVSQTPSNKVTEKGKYVELRCDPISGHTALYWYRQSLGQGPEFLIYFQGTGAADDSGLPNDRFFAVRPEGSVSTLKIQRTERGDSAVYLCASSLSAGAGIYNEQFFGPGTRLTVL.

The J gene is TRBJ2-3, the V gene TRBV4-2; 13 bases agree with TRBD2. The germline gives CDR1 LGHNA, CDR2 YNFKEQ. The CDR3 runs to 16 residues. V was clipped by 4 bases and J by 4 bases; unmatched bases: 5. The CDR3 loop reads CASSRRTSGGADTQYF. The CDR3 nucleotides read TGTGCCAGCAGCCGCCGGACTAGCGGGGGAGCAGATACGCAGTATTTT.

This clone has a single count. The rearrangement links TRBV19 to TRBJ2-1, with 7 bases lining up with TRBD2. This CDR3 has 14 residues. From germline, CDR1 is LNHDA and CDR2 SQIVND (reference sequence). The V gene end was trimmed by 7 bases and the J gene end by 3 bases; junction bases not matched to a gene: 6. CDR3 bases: TGTGCCAGTATGGGTTGGGGGGGCTACAATGAGCAGTTCTTC. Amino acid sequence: CASMGWGGYNEQFF.

The CDR3 region is CASSFTSVDSYEQYF. CDR3 bases: TGTGCCAGCAGTTTTACTAGCGTCGACTCCTACGAGCAGTACTTC. The chain combines TRBV27 with TRBJ2-7; 7 bases map to TRBD2. CDR3 size: 15 residues. Per the germline V gene, CDR1 is MNHEY and CDR2 is SMNVEV (reference sequence). J gave up 0 bases and V 3 bases, and 5 bases lay outside the gene matches.

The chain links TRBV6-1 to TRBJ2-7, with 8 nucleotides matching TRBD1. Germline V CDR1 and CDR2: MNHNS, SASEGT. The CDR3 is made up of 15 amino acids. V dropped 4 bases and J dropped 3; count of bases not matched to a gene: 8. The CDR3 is CASSAGTGWVYEQYF. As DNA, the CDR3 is TGTGCCAGCAGTGCGGGGACAGGATGGGTCTACGAGCAGTACTTC.

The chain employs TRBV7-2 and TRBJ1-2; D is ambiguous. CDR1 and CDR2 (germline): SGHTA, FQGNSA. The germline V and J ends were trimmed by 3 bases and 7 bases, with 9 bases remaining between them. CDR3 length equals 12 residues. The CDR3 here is CASSFFPPGYTF. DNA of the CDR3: TGTGCCAGCAGCTTCTTCCCTCCTGGCTACACCTTC. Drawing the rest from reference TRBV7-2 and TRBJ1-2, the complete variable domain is GAGVSQSPSNKVTEKGKDVELRCDPISGHTALYWYRQSLGQGLEFLIYFQGNSAPDKSGLPSDRFSAERTGGSVSTLTIQRTQQEDSAVYLCASSFFPPGYTFGSGTRLTVV.

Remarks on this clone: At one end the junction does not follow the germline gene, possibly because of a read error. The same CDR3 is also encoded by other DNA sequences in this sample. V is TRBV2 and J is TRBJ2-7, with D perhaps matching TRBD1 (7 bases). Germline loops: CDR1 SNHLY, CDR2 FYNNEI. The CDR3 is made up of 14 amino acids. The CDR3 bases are TGCGCCAGCAGTGGCGGGGACAGTCCCTACGAGCAGTACTTC. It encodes CASSGGDSPYEQYF.

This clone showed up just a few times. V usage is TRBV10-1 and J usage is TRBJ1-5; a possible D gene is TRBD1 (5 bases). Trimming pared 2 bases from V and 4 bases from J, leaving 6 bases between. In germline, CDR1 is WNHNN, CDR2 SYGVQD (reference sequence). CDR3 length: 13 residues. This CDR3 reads CASSEGGNQPQHF. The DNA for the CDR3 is TGCGCCAGCAGTGAGGGGGGGAATCAGCCCCAGCATTTT.

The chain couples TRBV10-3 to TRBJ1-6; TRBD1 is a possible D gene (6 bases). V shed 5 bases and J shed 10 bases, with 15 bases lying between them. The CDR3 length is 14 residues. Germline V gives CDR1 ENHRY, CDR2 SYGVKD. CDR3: CAISIQGFESPLHF. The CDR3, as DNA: TGTGCCATCAGTATCCAGGGGTTTGAGTCACCCCTCCACTTT.

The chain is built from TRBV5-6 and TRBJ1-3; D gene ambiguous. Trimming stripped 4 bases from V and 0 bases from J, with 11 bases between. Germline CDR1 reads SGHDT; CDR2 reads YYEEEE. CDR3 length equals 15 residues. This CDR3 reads CASSHWTLSGNTIYF. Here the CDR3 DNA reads TGTGCCAGCAGCCACTGGACCCTCTCTGGAAACACCATATATTTT.

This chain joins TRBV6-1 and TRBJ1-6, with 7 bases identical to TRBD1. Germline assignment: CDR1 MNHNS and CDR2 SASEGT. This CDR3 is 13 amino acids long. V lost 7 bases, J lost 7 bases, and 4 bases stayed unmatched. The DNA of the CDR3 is TGTGCCAGCATTCAACAGGGGAATTCACCCCTCCACTTT. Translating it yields CASIQQGNSPLHF.

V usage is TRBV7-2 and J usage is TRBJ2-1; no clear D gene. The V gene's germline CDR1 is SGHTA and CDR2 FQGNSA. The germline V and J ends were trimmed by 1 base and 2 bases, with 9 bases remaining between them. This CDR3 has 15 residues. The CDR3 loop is CASSLGPLTYNEQFF. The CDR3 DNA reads TGTGCCAGCAGCTTAGGACCCCTTACCTACAATGAGCAGTTCTTC. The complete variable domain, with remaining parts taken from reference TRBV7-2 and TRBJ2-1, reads GAGVSQSPSNKVTEKGKDVELRCDPISGHTALYWYRQSLGQGLEFLIYFQGNSAPDKSGLPSDRFSAERTGGSVSTLTIQRTQQEDSAVYLCASSLGPLTYNEQFFGPGTRLTVL.

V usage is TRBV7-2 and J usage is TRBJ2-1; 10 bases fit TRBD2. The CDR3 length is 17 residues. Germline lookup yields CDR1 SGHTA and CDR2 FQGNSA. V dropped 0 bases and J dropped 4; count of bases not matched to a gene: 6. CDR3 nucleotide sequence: TGTGCCAGCAGCTTAGCTCCGGGACTAGCGTTATACAATGAGCAGTTCTTC. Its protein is CASSLAPGLALYNEQFF.

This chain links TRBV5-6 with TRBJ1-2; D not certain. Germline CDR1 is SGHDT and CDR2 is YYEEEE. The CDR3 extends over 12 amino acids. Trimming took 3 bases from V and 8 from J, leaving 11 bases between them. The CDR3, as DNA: TGTGCCAGCAGCTACGACGGAGGGGGCTACACCTTC. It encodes CASSYDGGGYTF.

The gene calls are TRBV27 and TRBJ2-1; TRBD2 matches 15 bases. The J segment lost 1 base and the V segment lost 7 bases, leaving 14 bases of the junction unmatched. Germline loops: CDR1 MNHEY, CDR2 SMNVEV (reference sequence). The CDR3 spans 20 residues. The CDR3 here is CASTFLTPGLAGGSYNEQFF. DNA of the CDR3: TGTGCCAGCACCTTCCTAACTCCGGGACTAGCGGGAGGATCCTACAATGAGCAGTTCTTC.

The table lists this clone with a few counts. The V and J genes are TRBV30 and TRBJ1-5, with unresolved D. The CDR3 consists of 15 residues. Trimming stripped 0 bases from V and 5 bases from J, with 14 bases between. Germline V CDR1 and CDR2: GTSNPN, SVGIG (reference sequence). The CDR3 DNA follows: TGTGCCTGGAGTGTTCCCGAAGCGCCTTATCAGCCCCAGCATTTT. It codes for CAWSVPEAPYQPQHF. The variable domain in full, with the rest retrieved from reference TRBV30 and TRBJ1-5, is SQTIHQWPATLVQPVGSPLSLECTVEGTSNPNLYWYRQAAGRGLQLLFYSVGIGQISSEVPQNLSASRPQDRQFILSSKKLLLSDSGFYLCAWSVPEAPYQPQHFGDGTRLSIL.

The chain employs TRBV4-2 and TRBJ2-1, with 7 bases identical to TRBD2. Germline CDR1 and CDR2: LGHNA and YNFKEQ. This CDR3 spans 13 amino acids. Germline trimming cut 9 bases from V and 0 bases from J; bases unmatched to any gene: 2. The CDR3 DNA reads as TGTGCCAGGGGCGGGGGCTCCTACAATGAGCAGTTCTTC. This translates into CARGGGSYNEQFF.